This TCR beta chain was obtained from a study of PD-L1 blockade in urothelial cancer. Of note for this clone: Its antigen is still unknown.

Findings and caveats of the study: Pretreatment TCR clonality in blood under the median foretold superior survival.

Time point reported: peripheral blood 6 weeks after treatment start. PCRs each included synthetic TCR analog templates spiked in. Repertoires were generated with immunoSEQ multiplex PCR, while TCRdb's copy carries only in-frame clones and drops some. The table has tens of thousands of clones, around nine tenths seen once; the top ten hold about 11%. The CDR3 loop spans 15 amino acids. V lost 3 bases and J lost 2, with 12 bases in between. Germline V gene sequence: CDR1 MDHEN, CDR2 SYDVKM. This TCR was recovered from a man aged 55 to 70 with urothelial cancer. The rearrangement uses TRBV28 and TRBJ2-3, with D perhaps matching TRBD1 (6 bases). The material sequenced was PBMCs, taken around atezolizumab (anti-PD-L1) treatment. The CDR3 DNA reads as TGTGCCAGCAGTTTGGGGGCGGAGTTCACAGATACGCAGTATTTT. It is translated as CASSLGAEFTDTQYF. Full variable domain (remainder filled in from reference TRBV28 and TRBJ2-3): DVKVTQSSRYLVKRTGEKVFLECVQDMDHENMFWYRQDPGLGLRLIYFSYDVKMKEKGDIPEGYSVSREKKERFSLILESASTNQTSMYLCASSLGAEFTDTQYFGPGTRLTVL.